Given below is one T cell receptor beta chain in context. In the original processing: The assay estimated nucleated cells by amplifying reference gene primers. Only in-frame clones appear in the TCRdb table, and some are missing; sequencing was by immunoSEQ multiplex PCR. Clonal size and the V and J genes are those of that table, whereas D and trimming came from the DNA. The sample has 70,000 or so clones, roughly 89% seen once; the top ten hold around 20%. These data come from a study of blood T cell repertoires in COVID-19. Whole-study context: Italy, Spain and the United States were the sources of the convalescent and acute COVID-19 samples. PBMCs, B-cell-depleted T cells, or T cells provided the cDNA or gDNA that made up the material.

The CDR3 length is 14 residues. Germline-derived CDR1 and CDR2 are MDHEN and SYDVKM. The J segment lost 5 bases and the V segment lost 6 bases, leaving 9 bases of the junction unmatched. The TCR originated in a woman over 75 with acute or convalescent COVID-19. The sequencing sample was made of peripheral blood. This chain joins TRBV28 and TRBJ2-5, with 7 positions matching TRBD2. The DNA of the CDR3 is TGTGCCAGCAGGTCCGGACTAGGCGTTGAGACCCAGTACTTC. This sequence encodes CASRSGLGVETQYF.